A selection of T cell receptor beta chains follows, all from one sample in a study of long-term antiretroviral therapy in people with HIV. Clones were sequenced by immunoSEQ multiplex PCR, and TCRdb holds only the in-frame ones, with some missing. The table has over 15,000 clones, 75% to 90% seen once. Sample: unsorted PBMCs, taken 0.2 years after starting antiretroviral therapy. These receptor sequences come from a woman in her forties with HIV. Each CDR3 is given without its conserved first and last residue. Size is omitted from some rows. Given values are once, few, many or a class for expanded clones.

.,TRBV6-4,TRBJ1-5,ASSDSPSSQPQH
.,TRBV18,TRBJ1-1,ASSRTGQAEAF
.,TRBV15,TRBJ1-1,ATSRDPRANTEAF
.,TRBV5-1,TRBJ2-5,ASSWGGSGPQETQY
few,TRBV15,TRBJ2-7,ATSRAAGVEQY
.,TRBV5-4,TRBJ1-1,ASSLGRLNENAF
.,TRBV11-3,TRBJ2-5,ASRSGGETQY
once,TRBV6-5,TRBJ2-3,ASSYSFGTDTQY
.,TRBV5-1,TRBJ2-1,ASSLEGVRGAGEQF
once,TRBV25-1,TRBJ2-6,ASSDSGANVLT
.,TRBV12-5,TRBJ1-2,ASTRGGGSYGYT
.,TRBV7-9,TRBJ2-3,ASSSPWGLTDTQY
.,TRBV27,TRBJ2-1,ASSLGTSGEVEQF
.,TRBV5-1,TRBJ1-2,ASSLDPLYGYT
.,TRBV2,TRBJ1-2,ASSVQRAGTPGYT
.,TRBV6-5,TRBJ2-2,ASSYSLATGELF
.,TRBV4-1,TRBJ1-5,ASSQEGGNNQPQH
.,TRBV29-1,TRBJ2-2,SVEVGELF
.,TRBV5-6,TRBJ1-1,ASSKIMSTEAF
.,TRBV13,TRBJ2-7,ASSLKAAEYYEQY
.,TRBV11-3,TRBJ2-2,ASSYVLSGGPGELF
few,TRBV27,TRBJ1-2,ASSPATGNGYT
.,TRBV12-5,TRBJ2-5,ASGTVDGQETQY
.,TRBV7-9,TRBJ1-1,ASSLVAGNTEAF
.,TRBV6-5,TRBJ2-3,ASSYMRAQDTQY
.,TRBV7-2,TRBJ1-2,ASSLEGTYGYT
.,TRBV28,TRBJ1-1,ASSPGTGRGKLTRNTEAF
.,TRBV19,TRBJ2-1,ASSYSLYLEQF
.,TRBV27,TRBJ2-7,ASSSWTVSYEQY
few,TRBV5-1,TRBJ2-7,ASRDGYEQY
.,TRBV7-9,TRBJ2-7,ASSPWRGEQY
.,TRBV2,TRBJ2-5,AKTGQGARETQY
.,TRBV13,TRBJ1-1,ASSLEGGAQAEAF
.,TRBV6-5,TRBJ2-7,ASRRGGITYEQY
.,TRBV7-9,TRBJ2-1,ASSRLAGGSNEQF
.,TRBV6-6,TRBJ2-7,ASSYEGYEQY
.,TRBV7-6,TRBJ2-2,ASSLAGLAGGNTGELF
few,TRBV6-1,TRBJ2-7,ASSDRVVYEQY
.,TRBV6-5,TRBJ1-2,ASSYSRANYGYT
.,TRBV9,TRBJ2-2,ASSAEQGKGTGELF
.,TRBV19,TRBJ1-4,ASSIGRRGGGSEKLF
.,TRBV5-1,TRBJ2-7,ASSWDSAYEQY
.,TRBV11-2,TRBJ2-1,ASSLGGTIYEQF
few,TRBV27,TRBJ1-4,AAGLLKEKLF
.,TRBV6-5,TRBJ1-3,ASARRLGGNTIY
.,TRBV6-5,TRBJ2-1,ASSYGLPDYNEQF
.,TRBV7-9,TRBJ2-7,ASSLEGRQY
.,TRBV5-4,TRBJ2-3,ASSLASSYRTDTQY
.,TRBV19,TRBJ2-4,ASSIGPRGLAKNIQY
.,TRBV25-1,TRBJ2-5,ASSDGPGQGYQETQY